This T cell receptor beta chain was captured by sequencing in a study of PD-1 blockade in classical Hodgkin lymphoma. Overall study context: Nivolumab dosing for patients was 3 mg/kg, administered intravenously every 2 weeks.

TCRdb's table, derived via immunoSEQ multiplex PCR, lists solely in-frame clones and lacks some. The table lists some 86,000 clones, less than 95% of them singletons, with about 2.9% in the top ten. The CDR3 has 14 amino acids. Germline loops: CDR1 SGHTS, CDR2 YDEGEE. The ends lost 6 bases at V and 8 bases at J; junction bases unmatched: 6. Stated time point: cycle 4 day 1 (C4D1), after 6 weeks of nivolumab. All the patients suffered relapse after autologous stem cell transplantation, and brentuximab vedotin exposure differed. Material: peripheral blood mononuclear cells (PBMCs), obtained before the fourth cycle of nivolumab. The chain carries TRBV5-8 and TRBJ1-4; the match to TRBD1 covers 11 bases. The sequence was obtained from a human donor with classical Hodgkin lymphoma. Here the CDR3 DNA reads TGTGCCAGCAACTCCGGGACAGGGGGAGAAAAACTGTTTTTT. Translating gives CASNSGTGGEKLFF.